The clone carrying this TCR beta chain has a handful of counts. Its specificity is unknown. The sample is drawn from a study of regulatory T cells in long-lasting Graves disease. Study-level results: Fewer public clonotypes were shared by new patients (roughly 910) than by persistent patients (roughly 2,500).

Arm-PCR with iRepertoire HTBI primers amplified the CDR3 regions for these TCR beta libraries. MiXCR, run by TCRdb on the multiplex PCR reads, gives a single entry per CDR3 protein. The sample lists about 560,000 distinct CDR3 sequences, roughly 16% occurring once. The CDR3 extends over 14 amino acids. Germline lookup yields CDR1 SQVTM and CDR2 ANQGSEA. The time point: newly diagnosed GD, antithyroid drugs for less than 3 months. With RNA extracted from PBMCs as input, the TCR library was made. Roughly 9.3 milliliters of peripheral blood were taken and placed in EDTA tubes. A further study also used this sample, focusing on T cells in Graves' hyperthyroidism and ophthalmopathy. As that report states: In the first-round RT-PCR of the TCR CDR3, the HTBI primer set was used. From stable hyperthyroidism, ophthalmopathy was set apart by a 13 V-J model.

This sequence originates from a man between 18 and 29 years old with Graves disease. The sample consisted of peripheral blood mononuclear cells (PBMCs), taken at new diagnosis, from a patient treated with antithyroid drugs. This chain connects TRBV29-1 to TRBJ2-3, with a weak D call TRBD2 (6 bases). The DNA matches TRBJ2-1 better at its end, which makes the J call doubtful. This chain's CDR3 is CSVYLAEGMDEQFF. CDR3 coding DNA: TGCAGCGTTTACTTAGCGGAGGGGATGGATGAGCAGTTCTTC.